This is a list of T cell receptor beta chains from one sample in a study of PD-1 blockade in classical Hodgkin lymphoma. Sequencing used immunoSEQ multiplex PCR; TCRdb keeps in-frame clones, though not all of them. Here the sample spans 15,000 to 20,000 clones, 70% to 80% being singletons. This sample comprised peripheral blood mononuclear cells (PBMCs), obtained before the second cycle of nivolumab. The receptors come from a human donor with classical Hodgkin lymphoma. CDR3s include the opening cysteine and the closing phenylalanine or tryptophan.

CDR3 protein: CASSLRTGGAETQYF
V gene: TRBV11-3

CDR3 protein: CASSESGVSTDTQYF
V gene: TRBV25-1

CDR3 protein: CASGAYEQYF
V gene: TRBV7-2

CDR3 protein: CAIGTGGILVDTQYF
V gene: TRBV10-3

CDR3 protein: CASRPGQGSGNTIYF
V gene: TRBV19

CDR3 protein: CASSYSKEQGAEAFF
V gene: TRBV6-5

CDR3 protein: CASSLTGGNQPQHF
V gene: TRBV7-8

CDR3 protein: CASSFGTGLNEKLFF
V gene: TRBV11-2

CDR3 protein: CASSSSRRGNRKSYTF
V gene: TRBV27

CDR3 protein: CASSLMGQPEAFF
V gene: TRBV5-4

CDR3 protein: CASSQDPGLPYTDTQYF
V gene: TRBV4-3

CDR3 protein: CAISGAGTSGYEQYF
V gene: TRBV10-3

CDR3 protein: CASSPRQGIGELFF
V gene: TRBV11-3

CDR3 protein: CAWSNRGTNEKLFF
V gene: TRBV30

CDR3 protein: CASSREGGANTEAFF
V gene: TRBV7-2

CDR3 protein: CAISGTSGAYNEQFF
V gene: TRBV10-3

CDR3 protein: CASSAAGFDYGYTF
V gene: TRBV7-9

CDR3 protein: CASSLPPTTPGELFF
V gene: TRBV27

CDR3 protein: CASRMDRVNYGYTF
V gene: TRBV6-1

CDR3 protein: CATGGYTEAFF
V gene: TRBV10-3

CDR3 protein: CASSESRDKETQYF
V gene: TRBV2

CDR3 protein: CASSPLPESSYEQYF
V gene: TRBV18

CDR3 protein: CAWKDRRMSAYNEQFF
V gene: TRBV30

CDR3 protein: CASSFRSSYEQYF
V gene: TRBV27

CDR3 protein: CASSPRAAVHTEAFF
V gene: TRBV5-4

CDR3 protein: CASSYMNTEAFF
V gene: TRBV6-4

CDR3 protein: CASSFVTSRGGANEQFF
V gene: TRBV7-3

CDR3 protein: CASSEARGTTDTQYF
V gene: TRBV6-1

CDR3 protein: CASSLETTEAFF
V gene: TRBV28

CDR3 protein: CASRDGTAPNYGYTF
V gene: TRBV6-6

CDR3 protein: CASSVGTSGRAVYNEQFF
V gene: TRBV11-2

CDR3 protein: CASSEAHEEFVGVLTEAFF
V gene: TRBV6-1

CDR3 protein: CASRDVNTEAFF
V gene: TRBV27

CDR3 protein: CSVEGTGGSGTEAFF
V gene: TRBV29-1

CDR3 protein: CASSQPYSGTRGYEQYF
V gene: TRBV4-1

CDR3 protein: CASSEFGVVGEQYF
V gene: TRBV25-1

CDR3 protein: CASRSSGRDEQYF
V gene: TRBV28

CDR3 protein: CASSDFGTANQPQHF
V gene: TRBV2

CDR3 protein: CASSFGVLRGYNEQFF
V gene: TRBV6-5

CDR3 protein: CASSSPAGGSNQPQHF
V gene: TRBV6-6

CDR3 protein: CASSPPGTNYGYTF
V gene: TRBV9

CDR3 protein: CASSYSRNGETQYF
V gene: TRBV6-5

CDR3 protein: CASSLEVAGTNEQFF
V gene: TRBV7-9

CDR3 protein: CASSYDRDYSYEQYF
V gene: TRBV6-5

CDR3 protein: CASSLNGDSGNTIYF
V gene: TRBV5-1

CDR3 protein: CASSVSQIYEQYF
V gene: TRBV28

CDR3 protein: CASSEAGAVYGYTF
V gene: TRBV6-1

CDR3 protein: CAWSRISGGGGSNEQYF
V gene: TRBV30

CDR3 protein: CSVAQNTEAFF
V gene: TRBV29-1

CDR3 protein: CAWSVSFYEQYF
V gene: TRBV30

CDR3 protein: CASSVRPLDRGQGSTNEKLFF
V gene: TRBV9

CDR3 protein: CASSLGGQGDGELFF
V gene: TRBV7-2

CDR3 protein: CASSLVTGVHGYTF
V gene: TRBV5-1

CDR3 protein: CASSLMGPDTQYF
V gene: TRBV11-3

CDR3 protein: CASSVVAGVVDEQFF
V gene: TRBV9

CDR3 protein: CASSYSHRGRAFF
V gene: TRBV6-6

CDR3 protein: CASSFRGLGQPQHF
V gene: TRBV27

CDR3 protein: CAISENGLGNTEAFF
V gene: TRBV10-3

CDR3 protein: CASSPRTNEQFF
V gene: TRBV11-2